The source of this T cell receptor (beta chain) is a study of sequential checkpoint blockade in melanoma. Turning to the study itself: Arm A got nivolumab then ipilimumab; arm B the reverse, 1:1. After both sequences, patients received maintenance nivolumab.

Treatment described: randomized to nivolumab then ipilimumab (arm A) or the reverse (arm B). PBMC sorting kept live CD3+CD8+ cells without CD19 or CD56. The germline V and J ends were trimmed by 4 bases and 6 bases, with 13 bases remaining between them. Per germline, CDR1 PRHDT and CDR2 FYEKMQ (reference sequence). There are 14 residues in the CDR3. Sequenced by immunoSEQ multiplex PCR; TCRdb stores in-frame clones only, minus some. This table holds about 17,000 clones, roughly 70% found once. The chain employs TRBV13 and TRBJ2-4; no reliable D call. This clonotype originated in a human donor with melanoma. The sequences come from CD8+ T cells sorted from blood (inferred from file names), collected from a patient given nivolumab and ipilimumab in sequence. DNA of the CDR3: TGTGCCAGCAGCTCCGCGTTAACTGGAAACATTCAGTACTTC. Translating it yields CASSSALTGNIQYF.